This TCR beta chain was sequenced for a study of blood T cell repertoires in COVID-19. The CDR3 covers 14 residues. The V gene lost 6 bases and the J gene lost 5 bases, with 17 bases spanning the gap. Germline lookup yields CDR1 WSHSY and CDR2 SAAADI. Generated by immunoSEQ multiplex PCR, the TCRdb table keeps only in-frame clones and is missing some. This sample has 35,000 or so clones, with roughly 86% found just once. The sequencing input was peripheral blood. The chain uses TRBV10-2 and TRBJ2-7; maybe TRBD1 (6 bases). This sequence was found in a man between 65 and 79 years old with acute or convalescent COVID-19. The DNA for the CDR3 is TGCGCCAGCAGAGATACGACAGGAACGGACGAGCAGTACTTC. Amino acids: CASRDTTGTDEQYF.